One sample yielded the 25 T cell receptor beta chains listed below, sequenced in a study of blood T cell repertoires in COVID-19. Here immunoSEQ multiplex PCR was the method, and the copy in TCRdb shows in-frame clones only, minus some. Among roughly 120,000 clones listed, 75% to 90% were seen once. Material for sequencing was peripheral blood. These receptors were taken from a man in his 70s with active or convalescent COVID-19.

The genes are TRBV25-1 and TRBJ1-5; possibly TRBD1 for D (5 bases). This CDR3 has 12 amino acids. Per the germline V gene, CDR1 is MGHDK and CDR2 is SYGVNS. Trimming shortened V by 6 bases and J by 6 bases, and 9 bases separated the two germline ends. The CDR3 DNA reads TGTGCCAGCAGCCAGGGCGGTCAGCCCCAGCATTTT. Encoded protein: CASSQGGQPQHF.

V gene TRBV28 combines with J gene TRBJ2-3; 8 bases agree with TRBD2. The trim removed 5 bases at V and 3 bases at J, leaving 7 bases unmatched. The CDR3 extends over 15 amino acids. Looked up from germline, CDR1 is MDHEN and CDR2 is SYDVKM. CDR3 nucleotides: TGTGCCAGCAGTGCGCCGGGACTAGAGACAGATACGCAGTATTTT. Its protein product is CASSAPGLETDTQYF.

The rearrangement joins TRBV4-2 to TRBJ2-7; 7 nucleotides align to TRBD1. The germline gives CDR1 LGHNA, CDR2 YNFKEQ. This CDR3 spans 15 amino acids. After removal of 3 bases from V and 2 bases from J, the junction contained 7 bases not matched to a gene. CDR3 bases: TGTGCCAGCAGCCAGCAGACAGGGCTGACCTACGAGCAGTACTTC. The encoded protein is CASSQQTGLTYEQYF.

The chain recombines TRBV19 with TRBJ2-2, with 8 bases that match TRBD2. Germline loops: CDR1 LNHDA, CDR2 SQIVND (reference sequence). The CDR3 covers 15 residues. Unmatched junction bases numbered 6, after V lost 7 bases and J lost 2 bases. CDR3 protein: CASKRREVNTGELFF. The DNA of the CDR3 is TGTGCCAGTAAAAGGCGGGAGGTTAACACCGGGGAGCTGTTTTTT. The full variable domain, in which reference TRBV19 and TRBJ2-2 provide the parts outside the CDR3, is DGGITQSPKYLFRKEGQNVTLSCEQNLNHDAMYWYRQDPGQGLRLIYYSQIVNDFQKGDIAEGYSVSREKKESFPLTVTSAQKNPTAFYLCASKRREVNTGELFFGEGSRLTVL.

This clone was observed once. This CDR3 is CASSTQRTGVYGYTF. In DNA, the CDR3 is TGTGCCAGCAGCACCCAGAGGACAGGGGTTTATGGCTACACCTTC. This chain joins TRBV11-2 and TRBJ1-2; 9 bases match TRBD1. Germline CDR1 and CDR2: SGHAT and FQNNGV. The length of the CDR3 is 15 residues. Losses at the gene ends were 5 bases for V and 5 bases for J; bases not matched to a gene: 9.

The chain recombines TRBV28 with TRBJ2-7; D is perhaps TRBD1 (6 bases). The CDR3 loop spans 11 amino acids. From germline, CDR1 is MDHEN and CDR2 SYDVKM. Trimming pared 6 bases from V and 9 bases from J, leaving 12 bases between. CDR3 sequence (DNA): TGTGCCAGCAGCAAGACCAGGGGGCAGTACTTC. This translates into CASSKTRGQYF.

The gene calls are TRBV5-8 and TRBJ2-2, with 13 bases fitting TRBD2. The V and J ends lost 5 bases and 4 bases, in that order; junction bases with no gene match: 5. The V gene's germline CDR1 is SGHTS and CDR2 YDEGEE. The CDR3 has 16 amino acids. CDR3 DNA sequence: TGTGCCAGCAGTGACGGACTAGCGGGAGTCACCGGGGAGCTGTTTTTT. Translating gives CASSDGLAGVTGELFF. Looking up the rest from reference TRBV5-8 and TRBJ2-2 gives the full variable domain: EAGVTQSPTHLIKTRGQQATLRCSPISGHTSVYWYQQALGLGLQFLLWYDEGEERNRGNFPPRFSGRQFPNYSSELNVNALELEDSALYLCASSDGLAGVTGELFFGEGSRLTVL.

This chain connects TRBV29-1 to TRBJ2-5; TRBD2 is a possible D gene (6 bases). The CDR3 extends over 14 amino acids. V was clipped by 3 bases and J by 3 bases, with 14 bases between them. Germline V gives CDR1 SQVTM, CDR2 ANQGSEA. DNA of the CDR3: TGCAGCGTTGACAGCTCGGGGGATAAAGAGACCCAGTACTTC. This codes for CSVDSSGDKETQYF. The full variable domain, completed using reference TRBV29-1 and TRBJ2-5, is SAVISQKPSRDICQRGTSLTIQCQVDSQVTMMFWYRQQPGQSLTLIATANQGSEATYESGFVIDKFPISRPNLTFSTLTVSNMSPEDSSIYLCSVDSSGDKETQYFGPGTRLLVL.

The CDR3 spells CSASSTGTGRTDTQYF. The CDR3 nucleotides are TGCAGTGCTAGTTCCACCGGGACAGGTCGCACAGATACGCAGTATTTT. The rearrangement uses TRBV20-1 and TRBJ2-3; 8 nucleotides line up with TRBD1. The CDR3 sequence is 16 residues long. In germline, CDR1 is DFQATT, CDR2 SNEGSKA (reference sequence). V lost 3 bases, J lost 1 base, and 9 bases stayed unmatched.

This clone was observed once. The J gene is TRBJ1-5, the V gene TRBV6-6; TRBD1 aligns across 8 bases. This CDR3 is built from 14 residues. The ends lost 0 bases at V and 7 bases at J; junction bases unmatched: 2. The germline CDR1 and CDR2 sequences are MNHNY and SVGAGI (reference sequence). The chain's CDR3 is CASSYSTGEQPQHF. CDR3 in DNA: TGTGCCAGCAGTTACTCGACAGGGGAACAGCCCCAGCATTTT.

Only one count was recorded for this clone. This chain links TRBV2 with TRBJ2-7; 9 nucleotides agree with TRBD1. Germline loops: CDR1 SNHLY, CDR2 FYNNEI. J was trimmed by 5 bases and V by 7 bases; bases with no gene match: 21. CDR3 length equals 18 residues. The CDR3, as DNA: TGTGCCAGCATGGGGTCCTCCTACAGGGGGCACGGACGGGACGAGCAGTACTTC. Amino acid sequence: CASMGSSYRGHGRDEQYF.

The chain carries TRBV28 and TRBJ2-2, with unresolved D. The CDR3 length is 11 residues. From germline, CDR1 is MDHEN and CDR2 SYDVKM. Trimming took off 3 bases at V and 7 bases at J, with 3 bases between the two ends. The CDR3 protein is CASSLYGELFF. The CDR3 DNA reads TGTGCCAGCAGTTTGTACGGGGAGCTGTTTTTT.

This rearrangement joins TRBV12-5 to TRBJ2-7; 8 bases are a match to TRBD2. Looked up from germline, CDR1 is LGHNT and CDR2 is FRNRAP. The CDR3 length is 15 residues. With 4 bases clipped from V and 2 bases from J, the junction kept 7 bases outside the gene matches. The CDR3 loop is CASGSGGEVAYEQYF. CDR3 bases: TGTGCTAGTGGTTCCGGGGGGGAGGTGGCCTACGAGCAGTACTTC.

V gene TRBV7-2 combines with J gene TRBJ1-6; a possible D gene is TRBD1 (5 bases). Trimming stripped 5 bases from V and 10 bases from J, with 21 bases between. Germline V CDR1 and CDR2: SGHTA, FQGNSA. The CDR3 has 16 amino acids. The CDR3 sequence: CASSPDGVAGRSPLHF. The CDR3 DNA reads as TGTGCCAGCAGCCCTGACGGGGTGGCGGGACGGTCACCCCTCCACTTT.

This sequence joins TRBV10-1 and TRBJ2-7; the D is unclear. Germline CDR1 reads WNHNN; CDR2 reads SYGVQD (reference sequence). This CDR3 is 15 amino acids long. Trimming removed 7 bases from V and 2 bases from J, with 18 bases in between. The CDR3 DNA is TGCGCCAGCAAGAAAAGTGTGCGGAAAGCCTACGAGCAGTACTTC. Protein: CASKKSVRKAYEQYF.

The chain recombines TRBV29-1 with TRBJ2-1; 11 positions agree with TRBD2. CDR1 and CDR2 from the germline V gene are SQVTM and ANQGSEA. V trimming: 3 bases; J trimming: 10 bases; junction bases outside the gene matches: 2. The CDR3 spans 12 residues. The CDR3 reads CSVETSGTEQFF. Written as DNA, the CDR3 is TGCAGCGTTGAGACTAGCGGGACGGAGCAGTTCTTC.

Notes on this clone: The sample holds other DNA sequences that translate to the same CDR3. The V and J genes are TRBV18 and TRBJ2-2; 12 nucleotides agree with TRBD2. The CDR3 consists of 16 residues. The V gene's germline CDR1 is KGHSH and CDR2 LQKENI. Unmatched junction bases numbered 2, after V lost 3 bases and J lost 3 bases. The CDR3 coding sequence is TGTGCCAGCTCACCTAGACTAGCGGGAGACACCGGGGAGCTGTTTTTT. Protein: CASSPRLAGDTGELFF.

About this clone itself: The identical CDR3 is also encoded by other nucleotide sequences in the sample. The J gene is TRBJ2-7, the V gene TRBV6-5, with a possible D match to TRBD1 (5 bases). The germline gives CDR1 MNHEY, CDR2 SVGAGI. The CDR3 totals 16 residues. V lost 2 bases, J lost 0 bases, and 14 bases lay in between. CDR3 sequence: CASSYGVGQGSYEQYF. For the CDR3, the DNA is TGTGCCAGCAGTTACGGGGTGGGGCAGGGCTCCTACGAGCAGTACTTC.

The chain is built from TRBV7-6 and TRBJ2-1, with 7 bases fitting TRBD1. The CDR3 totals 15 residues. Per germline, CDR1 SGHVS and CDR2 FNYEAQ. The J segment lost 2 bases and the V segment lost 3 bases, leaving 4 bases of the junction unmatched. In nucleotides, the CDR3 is TGTGCCAGCAGCTTCAGACAGGGTACCTACAATGAGCAGTTCTTC. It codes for CASSFRQGTYNEQFF.

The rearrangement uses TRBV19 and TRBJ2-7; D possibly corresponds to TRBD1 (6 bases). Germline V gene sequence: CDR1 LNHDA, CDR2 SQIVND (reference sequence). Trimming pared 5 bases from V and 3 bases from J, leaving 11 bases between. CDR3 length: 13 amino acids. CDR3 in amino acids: CASSLGQSYEQYF. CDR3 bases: TGTGCCAGTAGTCTCGGACAGAGCTACGAGCAGTACTTC.

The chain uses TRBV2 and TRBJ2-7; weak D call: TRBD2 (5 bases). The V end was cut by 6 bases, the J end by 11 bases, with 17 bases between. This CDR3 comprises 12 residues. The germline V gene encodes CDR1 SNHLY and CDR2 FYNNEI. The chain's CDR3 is CASRAGLSEKYF. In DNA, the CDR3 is TGTGCCAGCAGGGCTGGACTCTCTGAGAAGTACTTC.

As DNA, the CDR3 is TGTGCCAGCAGTGAATTCAGGGCACCGTACTTC. Encoded protein: CASSEFRAPYF. The V and J genes are TRBV2 and TRBJ2-7, with D perhaps matching TRBD1 (5 bases). Trimming pared 2 bases from V and 12 bases from J, leaving 11 bases between. The CDR3 runs 11 residues. Germline CDR1 reads SNHLY; CDR2 reads FYNNEI.

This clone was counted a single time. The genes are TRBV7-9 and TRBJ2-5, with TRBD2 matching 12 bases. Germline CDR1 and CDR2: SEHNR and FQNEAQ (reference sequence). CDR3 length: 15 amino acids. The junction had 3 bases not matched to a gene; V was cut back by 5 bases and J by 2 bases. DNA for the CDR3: TGTGCCAGCAGCCCTGGACTAGCGGGGCAAGAGACCCAGTACTTC. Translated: CASSPGLAGQETQYF. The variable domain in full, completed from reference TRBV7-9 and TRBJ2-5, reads DTGVSQNPRHKITKRGQNVTFRCDPISEHNRLYWYRQTLGQGPEFLTYFQNEAQLEKSRLLSDRFSAERPKGSFSTLEIQRTEQGDSAMYLCASSPGLAGQETQYFGPGTRLLVL.

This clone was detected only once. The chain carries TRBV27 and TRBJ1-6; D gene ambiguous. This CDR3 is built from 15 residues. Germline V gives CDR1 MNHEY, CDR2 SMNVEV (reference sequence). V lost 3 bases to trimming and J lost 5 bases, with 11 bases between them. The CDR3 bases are TGTGCCAGCAGTTTTACGACAATTAATAATTCACCCCTCCACTTT. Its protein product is CASSFTTINNSPLHF.

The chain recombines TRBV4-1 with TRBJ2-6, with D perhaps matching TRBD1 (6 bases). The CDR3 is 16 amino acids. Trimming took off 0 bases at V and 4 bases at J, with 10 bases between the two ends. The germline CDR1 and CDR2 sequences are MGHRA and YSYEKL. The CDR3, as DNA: TGCGCCAGCAGCCAAGATATGGGGGCCGGGGCCAACGTCCTGACTTTC. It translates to CASSQDMGAGANVLTF.